This T cell receptor beta chain was recorded in a study of OX40 agonist ivuxolimab in advanced cancers. Some background on the complete study: Ivuxolimab, which targeted the costimulatory receptor OX40 (CD134), was an agonistic, fully human IgG2 monoclonal antibody. Intravenous ivuxolimab was administered to patients every 2 weeks at six dose levels: 0.01, 0.1, 0.3, 1.5, 3 and 10 mg/kg. Of the 50 to 55 patients in dose escalation, 19 had hepatocellular carcinoma, about 15 had melanoma, 9 had renal cell carcinoma and 9 had head and neck cancer. In the dose-escalation cohort, roughly 80% of patients were male, and the mean age was around 60 years, with a range of 23 to 79. Prior anti-PD-1, anti-PD-L1 or anti-CTLA-4 therapy was permitted, and about two fifths of dose-escalation patients had received checkpoint inhibitors. Partial responses were achieved by three dose-escalation patients, of whom one had hepatocellular carcinoma and two had cutaneous melanoma. The purpose of peripheral TCRbeta sequencing was to test whether ivuxolimab changed TCR sequence diversity and led to clonal T-cell expansion. The monotherapy dose-escalation portion (N ≈ 55 patients) of the phase I ivuxolimab trial is reported in the paper.

Overall results and qualifications from the work: Low levels of normalized T-cell clonal expansion were also seen in some patients who did not respond. At doses of 0.1 to 3.0 mg/kg, clonal expansion of both CD4+ and CD8+ blood T cells was observed from baseline to week 6. After ivuxolimab, more expanded clones were found on average in CD8+ T cells than in CD4+ T cells. In the 0.1-3.0 mg/kg groups, partial responders were among the patients with the lowest normalized peripheral clonal expansion, particularly in CD8+ T cells. Which antigens the clonally expanded peripheral T cells were specific for was not determined.

Genomic DNA was isolated from the sorted cells so that the TCRbeta CDR3 region could be sequenced. The immunoSEQ Assay was used for sequencing of TCRbeta CDR3 regions. Imported from immuneACCESS, the table was reduced by TCRdb to in-frame sequences with V and J called. These copies leave out some clones; in studies compared against another copy, an unresolved V gene accounts for under half, and the cause of the remainder is not known. This sample lists about 84,000 clones; roughly nine tenths were detected once. The ten biggest clones cover 0.19% of the sample. Patients with a history of autoimmune disease or receiving systemic immunosuppression were excluded from the trial. Peripheral blood for TCR sequencing was collected from all dose cohorts at baseline, on cycle 4 day 1, and on cycle 7 day 1. Samples were obtained from an open-label, multicenter, first-in-human phase I dose-escalation trial of ivuxolimab. Adults with locally advanced or metastatic head and neck squamous cell, hepatocellular, melanoma or renal cell carcinoma were enrolled in the trial. CD4+ and CD8+ T cells were sorted separately from peripheral blood before TCR sequencing.

Remarks on this clone: What this receptor recognizes is not known. No much larger clone exists at a distance of one base, and base qualities are not known.

The CDR3 numbers 14 residues from cysteine through phenylalanine. Only CDR3 DNA remains: 42 bases, in frame from the first base. V drops 2 bases and J drops 4 bases, leaving 9 bases in between. CDR1 and CDR2, per the germline V gene (reference sequence), are MNHNY and SVGAGI. The clonotype comes from an adult with an advanced solid tumor such as melanoma, head and neck, liver or kidney cancer. The chain is made from TRBV6-6 and TRBJ1-5; TRBD1 could be the D gene, as 5 bases match. Material: CD4+ or CD8+ T cells sorted from blood, obtained in a trial of the OX40 agonist ivuxolimab. The nucleotide sequence is TGTGCCAGCAGTTACGGGGCGGGAAATCAGCCCCAGCATTTT. The encoded protein is CASSYGAGNQPQHF.